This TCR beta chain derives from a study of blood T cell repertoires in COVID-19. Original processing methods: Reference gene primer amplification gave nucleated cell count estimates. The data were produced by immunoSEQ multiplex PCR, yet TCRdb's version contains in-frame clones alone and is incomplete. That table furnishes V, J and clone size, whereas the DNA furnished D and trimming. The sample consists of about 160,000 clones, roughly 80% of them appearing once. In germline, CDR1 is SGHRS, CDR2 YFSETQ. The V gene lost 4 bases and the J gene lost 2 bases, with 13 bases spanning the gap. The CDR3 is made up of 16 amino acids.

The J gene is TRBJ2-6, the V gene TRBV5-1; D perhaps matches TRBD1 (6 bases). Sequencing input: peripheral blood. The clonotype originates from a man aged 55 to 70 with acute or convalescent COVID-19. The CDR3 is CASSGRTGTGANVLTF. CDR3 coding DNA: TGCGCCAGCAGCGGACGTACAGGGACTGGGGCCAACGTCCTGACTTTC.